This paragraph reports one T cell receptor (beta chain). These data come from a study of blood T cells in healthy people across ages. Alongside a J-beta primer mix, a sample-barcoded 5' primer served in a second PCR lasting about 6 to 12 cycles. TCRdb processed the 5' RACE reads anew with MiXCR; each CDR3 protein has one entry. The data contain around 2 million distinct CDR3 sequences, about two fifths of them singletons. Sample donors were healthy Caucasian individuals that came from Russia, aged 6 to 90. The CDR3 loop spans 14 amino acids. Trimming took 2 bases from V and 6 from J; bases not matched to a gene: 2. Germline CDR1 and CDR2: SGDLS and YYNGEE.

The clonotype was recovered from a human donor in good health. Sequences were obtained from blood. The V call is TRBV9, the J call TRBJ1-2; 12 bases agree with TRBD1. CDR3 protein: CASSVGTGGHGYTF. Here the CDR3 DNA reads TGTGCCAGCAGCGTCGGGACAGGGGGCCATGGCTACACCTTC.